This entry describes one T cell receptor beta chain. Its antigen target is currently unknown. Within one base of it there is no much larger clone, and no base qualities were kept. This entry belongs to a study of T cell responses to AZD1222 COVID-19 vaccine (dated by TCRdb to about 2021). Describing the broader study: A total of 233 trial participants underwent TCR sequencing, of whom 200 to 220 had received two doses of AZD1222 and roughly 26 had received two doses of the MenACWY control vaccine. Trial participants were enrolled by age into subgroups of 18-55, 56-69 and 70-plus years, and roughly 160, 29 and 62 TCR-sequenced participants, respectively, were included in these subgroups.

The CDR3 regions of human TCRbeta chains were analyzed by immunosequencing. Concerning the study's data processing: Repertoire TCRs were checked for matches against a reference library of SARS-CoV-2-specific TCRs that had been generated using the MIRA antigen-specificity platform. Breadth was defined as the fraction of unique TCRs that were SARS-CoV-2-associated. Depth was defined as the fraction of total T cells that were SARS-CoV-2-associated. Using the MIRA data, every spike-specific TCR was mapped to the spike region that the TCR reacted to and assigned to either a CD4 or a CD8 class. Log10-transformed breadth and depth values were compared by one-way ANOVA with Sidak's multiple comparisons tests. What TCRdb holds here is the immuneACCESS table cut down to in-frame rearrangements. Part of the clones is not present; checked against another copy, under half of the missing clones reflect an unresolved V gene, and the others are unexplained. For V, J and clone size, that table is used; D and trimming come from the DNA. This sample comprises 150,000 or so clones, roughly 88% of them detected only once. Clones ranked in the top ten supply about 5.9% of the sample.

The meaning of the sample's time point label: about 28 days (+/-7) after the second vaccine dose. AZD1222 recipients with second doses at about 4 weeks or about 12 weeks were pooled, because spike-specific TCR depth and breadth did not differ between schedules. Samples from vaccinated people were obtained from the UK trials COV001 and COV002, which included a single-blind randomized controlled phase 2/3 trial of AZD1222 (ChAdOx1 nCoV-19) in healthy adults. Trial participant PBMC samples were collected at day 0 and day 28 after the second dose for TCRbeta chain sequencing. Looking up the germline V gene (reference sequence) yields CDR1 LNHDA and CDR2 SQIVND. The CDR3 numbers 16 residues from cysteine through phenylalanine. Solely the CDR3 DNA is kept, with 48 bases framed from the first base. Germline trimming amounts to 1 base on V and 6 bases on J, with 4 as the count of junction bases outside the gene matches.

The study at large found these results: Because no day 14 peak-response samples were available, the repertoires could be characterized only after the peak T cell response. Conclusions about previously exposed vaccinees were limited because only six AZD1222 recipients were SARS-CoV-2 seropositive at baseline. In the small 56-69-year group, the increase in depth fell short of significance, most likely because of low power. Reportedly, close to half of the unique spike-specific TCRs recognized epitopes lying outside the regions that are mutated in the B.1.351 and B.1.1.7 variants. Spike-specific TCR breadth and depth rose significantly after two AZD1222 doses compared with day 0 and with MenACWY recipients. Vaccine-associated CD4 TCRs spanned the whole spike protein, with dominant responses in regions 160-218 and 743-854. Participants were mostly white British and included more females than males, and it was suggested by the authors that clonal diversity may have been underestimated.

Source: peripheral blood, taken 28 days after the second AZD1222 dose. The TCR comes from an adult who received the AZD1222 COVID-19 vaccine. The chain is made from TRBV19 and TRBJ2-1, with 12 central nucleotides matching TRBD2. The nucleotide sequence is given as TGTGCCAGTAGTATAGGCGGACTAGCGGGATTCAATGAGCAGTTCTTC. This encodes CASSIGGLAGFNEQFF.